This entry concerns a single T cell receptor (beta chain). The data originate from a study of blood T cell repertoires in COVID-19. The protocol was immunoSEQ multiplex PCR, while the TCRdb copy is restricted to in-frame clones and leaves out a portion. The data show 25,000 to 40,000 clones, roughly 91% seen once. The sample consisted of peripheral blood. This clonotype was sampled from a man aged 65 to 85 with active or convalescent COVID-19.

The CDR3 loop is CASSIRTGGRYGYTF. The CDR3 DNA reads as TGTGCCAGCAGTATCCGGACAGGGGGGCGTTATGGCTACACCTTC. V gene TRBV27 combines with J gene TRBJ1-2; TRBD1 aligns across 10 bases. The CDR3 consists of 15 residues. V shed 5 bases and J 5 bases; nucleotides not matched to a gene: 8. Germline V gene lookup returns CDR1 MNHEY and CDR2 SMNVEV (reference sequence).